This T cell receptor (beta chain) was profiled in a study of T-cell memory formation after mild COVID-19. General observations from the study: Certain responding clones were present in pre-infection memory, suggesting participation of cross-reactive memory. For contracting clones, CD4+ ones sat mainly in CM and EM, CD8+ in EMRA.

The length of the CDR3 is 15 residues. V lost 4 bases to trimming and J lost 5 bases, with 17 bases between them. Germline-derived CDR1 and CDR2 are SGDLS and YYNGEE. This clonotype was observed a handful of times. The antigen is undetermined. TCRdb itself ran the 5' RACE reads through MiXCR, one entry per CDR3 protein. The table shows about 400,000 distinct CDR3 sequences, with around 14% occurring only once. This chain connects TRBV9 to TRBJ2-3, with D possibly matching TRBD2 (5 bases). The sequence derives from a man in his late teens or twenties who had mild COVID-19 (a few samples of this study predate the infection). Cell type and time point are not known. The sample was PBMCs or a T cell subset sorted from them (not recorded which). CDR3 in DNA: TGTGCCAGCAGCCCCCTGGCCGGACTTGGAGATACGCAGTATTTT. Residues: CASSPLAGLGDTQYF.